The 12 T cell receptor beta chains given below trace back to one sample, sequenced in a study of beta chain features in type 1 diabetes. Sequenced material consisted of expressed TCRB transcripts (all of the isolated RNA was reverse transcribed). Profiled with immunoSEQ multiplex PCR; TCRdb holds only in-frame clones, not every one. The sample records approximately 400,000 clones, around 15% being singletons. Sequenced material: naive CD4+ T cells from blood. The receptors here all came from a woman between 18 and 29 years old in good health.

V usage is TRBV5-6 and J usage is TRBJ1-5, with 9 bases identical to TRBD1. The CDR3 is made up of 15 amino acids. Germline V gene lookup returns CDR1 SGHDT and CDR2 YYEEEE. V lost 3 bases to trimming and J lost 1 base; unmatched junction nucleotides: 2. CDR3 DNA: TGTGCCAGCAGCTCCGGACAGGGGAGCAATCAGCCCCAGCATTTT. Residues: CASSSGQGSNQPQHF. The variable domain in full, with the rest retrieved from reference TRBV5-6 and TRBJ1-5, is DAGVTQSPTHLIKTRGQQVTLRCSPKSGHDTVSWYQQALGQGPQFIFQYYEEEERQRGNFPDRFSGHQFPNYSSELNVNALLLGDSALYLCASSSGQGSNQPQHFGDGTRLSIL.

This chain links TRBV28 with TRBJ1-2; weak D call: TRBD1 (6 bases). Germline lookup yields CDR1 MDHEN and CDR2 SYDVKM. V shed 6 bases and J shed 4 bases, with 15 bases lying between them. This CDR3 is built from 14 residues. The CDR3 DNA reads TGTGCCAGCAGGATACAGGGATCGGGCTATGGCTACACCTTC. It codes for CASRIQGSGYGYTF.

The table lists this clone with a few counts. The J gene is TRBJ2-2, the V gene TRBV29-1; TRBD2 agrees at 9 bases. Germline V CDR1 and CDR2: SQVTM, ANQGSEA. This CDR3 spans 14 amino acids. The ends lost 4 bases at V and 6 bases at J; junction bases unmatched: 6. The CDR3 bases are TGCAGCGTTGGGACTAGCGTATCATCCGGGGAGCTGTTTTTT. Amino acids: CSVGTSVSSGELFF.

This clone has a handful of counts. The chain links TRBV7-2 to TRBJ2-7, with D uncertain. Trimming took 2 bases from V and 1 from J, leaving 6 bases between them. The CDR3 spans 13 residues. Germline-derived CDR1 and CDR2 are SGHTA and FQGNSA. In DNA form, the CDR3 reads TGTGCCAGCAGCTTATTTGTATCCTACGAGCAGTACTTC. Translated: CASSLFVSYEQYF.

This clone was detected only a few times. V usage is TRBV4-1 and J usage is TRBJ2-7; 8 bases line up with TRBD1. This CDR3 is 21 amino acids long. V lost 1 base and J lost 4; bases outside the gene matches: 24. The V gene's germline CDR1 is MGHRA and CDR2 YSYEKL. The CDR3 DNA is TGCGCCAGCAGCCAAGTGGGCTTTTGGACAGGGAGGAACCTGGTCATGTACGAGCAGTACTTC. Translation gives CASSQVGFWTGRNLVMYEQYF.

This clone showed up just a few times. CDR3 in amino acids: CSVAGSPISGEQYF. The CDR3 DNA follows: TGCAGCGTCGCCGGTAGCCCAATTTCGGGGGAGCAGTACTTC. This chain joins TRBV29-1 and TRBJ2-7; a weak D match, TRBD2 (5 bases). The germline CDR1 and CDR2 sequences are SQVTM and ANQGSEA. The V end lost 6 bases, the J end lost 7 bases, and 22 bases lay between the germline ends. The CDR3 consists of 14 residues.

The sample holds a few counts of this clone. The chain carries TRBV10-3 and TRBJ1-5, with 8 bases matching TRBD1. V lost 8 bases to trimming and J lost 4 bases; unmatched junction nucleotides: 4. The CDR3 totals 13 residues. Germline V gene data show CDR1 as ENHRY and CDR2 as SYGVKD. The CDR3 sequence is CAIQDRANQPQHF. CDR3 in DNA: TGTGCCATCCAGGACAGGGCAAATCAGCCCCAGCATTTT.

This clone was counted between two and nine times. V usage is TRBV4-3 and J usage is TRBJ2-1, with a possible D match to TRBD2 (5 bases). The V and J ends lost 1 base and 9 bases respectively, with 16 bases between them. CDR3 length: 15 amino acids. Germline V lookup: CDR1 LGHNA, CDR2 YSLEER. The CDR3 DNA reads TGCGCCAGCAGCCAAGTTGGAGGAACGTCTAGTGAGCAGTTCTTC. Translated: CASSQVGGTSSEQFF.

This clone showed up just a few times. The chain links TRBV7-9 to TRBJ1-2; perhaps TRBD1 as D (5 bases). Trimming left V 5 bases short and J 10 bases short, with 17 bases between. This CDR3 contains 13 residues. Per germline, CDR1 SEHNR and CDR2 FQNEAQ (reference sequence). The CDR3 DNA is TGTGCCAGCAGCCAAACCGATTCAGGGTACTACACCTTC. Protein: CASSQTDSGYYTF. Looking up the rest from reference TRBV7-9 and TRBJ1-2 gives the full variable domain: DTGVSQNPRHKITKRGQNVTFRCDPISEHNRLYWYRQTLGQGPEFLTYFQNEAQLEKSRLLSDRFSAERPKGSFSTLEIQRTEQGDSAMYLCASSQTDSGYYTFGSGTRLTVV.

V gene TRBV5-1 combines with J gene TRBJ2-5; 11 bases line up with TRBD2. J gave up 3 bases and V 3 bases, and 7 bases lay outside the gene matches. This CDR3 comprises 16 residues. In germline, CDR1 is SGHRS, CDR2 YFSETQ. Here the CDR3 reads CASSSSGLADKETQYF. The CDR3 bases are TGCGCCAGCAGCTCTTCGGGACTAGCGGACAAAGAGACCCAGTACTTC.

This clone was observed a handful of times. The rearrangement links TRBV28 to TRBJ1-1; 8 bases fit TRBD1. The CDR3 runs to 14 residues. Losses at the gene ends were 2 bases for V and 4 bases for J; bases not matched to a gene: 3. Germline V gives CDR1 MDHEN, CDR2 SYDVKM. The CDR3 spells CASSLIQGATEAFF. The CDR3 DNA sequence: TGTGCCAGCAGTTTAATCCAGGGGGCCACTGAAGCTTTCTTT.

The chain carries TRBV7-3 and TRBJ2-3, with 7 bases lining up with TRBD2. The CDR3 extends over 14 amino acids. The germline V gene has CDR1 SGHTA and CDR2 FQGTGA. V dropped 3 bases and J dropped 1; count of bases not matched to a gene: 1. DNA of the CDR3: TGTGCCAGCAGCTTCGCGGGGGGCACAGATACGCAGTATTTT. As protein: CASSFAGGTDTQYF.